This T cell receptor beta chain appears in the sequencing data of a study of blood T cell repertoires in COVID-19. This CDR3 is 16 amino acids long. The germline CDR1 and CDR2 sequences are LNHDA and SQIVND (reference sequence). Losses at the gene ends were 5 bases for V and 2 bases for J; bases not matched to a gene: 5. Assay used: immunoSEQ multiplex PCR; TCRdb lists only in-frame clones, some missing. The sample holds roughly 130,000 clones, approximately 87% seen once. This sequence was found in a woman between 55 and 75 years old with acute or convalescent COVID-19. This chain joins TRBV19 and TRBJ2-1; 11 bases agree with TRBD2. The sample was peripheral blood. In DNA, the CDR3 is TGTGCCAGTAGTGCAACTAGCGGGAGACCCTACAATGAGCAGTTCTTC. Protein product: CASSATSGRPYNEQFF.